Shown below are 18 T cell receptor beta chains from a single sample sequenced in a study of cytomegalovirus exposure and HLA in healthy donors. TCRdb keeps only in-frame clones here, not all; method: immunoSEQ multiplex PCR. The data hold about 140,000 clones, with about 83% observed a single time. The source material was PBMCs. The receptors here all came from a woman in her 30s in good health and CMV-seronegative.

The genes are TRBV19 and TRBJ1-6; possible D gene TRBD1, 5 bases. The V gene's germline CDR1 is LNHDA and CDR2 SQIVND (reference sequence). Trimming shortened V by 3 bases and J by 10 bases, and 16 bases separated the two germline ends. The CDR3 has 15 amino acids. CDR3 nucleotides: TGTGCCAGTAGTATCTGGAGGGGTCAATCCTCACCCCTCCACTTT. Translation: CASSIWRGQSSPLHF.

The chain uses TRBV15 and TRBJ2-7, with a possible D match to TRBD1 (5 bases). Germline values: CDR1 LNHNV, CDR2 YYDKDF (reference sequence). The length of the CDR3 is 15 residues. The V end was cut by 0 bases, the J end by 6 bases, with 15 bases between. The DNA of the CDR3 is TGTGCCACCAGCAGAGACCGAGACAGAAGGGGCGAGCAGTACTTC. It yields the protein CATSRDRDRRGEQYF.

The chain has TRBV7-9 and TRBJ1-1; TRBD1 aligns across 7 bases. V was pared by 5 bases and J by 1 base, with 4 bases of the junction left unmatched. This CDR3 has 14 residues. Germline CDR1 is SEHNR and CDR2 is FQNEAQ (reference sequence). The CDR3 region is CASSTTGRNTEAFF. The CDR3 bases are TGTGCCAGCAGCACGACAGGGAGGAACACTGAAGCTTTCTTT.

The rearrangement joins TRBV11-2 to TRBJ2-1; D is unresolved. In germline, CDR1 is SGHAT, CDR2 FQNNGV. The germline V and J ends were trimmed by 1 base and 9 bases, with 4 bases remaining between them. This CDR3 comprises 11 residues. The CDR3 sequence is CASSLGAEQFF. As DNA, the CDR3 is TGTGCCAGCAGCTTAGGGGCTGAGCAGTTCTTC.

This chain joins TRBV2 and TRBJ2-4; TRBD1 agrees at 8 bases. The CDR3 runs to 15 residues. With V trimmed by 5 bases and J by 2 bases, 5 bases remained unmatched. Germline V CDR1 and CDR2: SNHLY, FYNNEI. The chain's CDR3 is CASSPDRATKNIQYF. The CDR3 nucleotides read TGTGCCAGCAGTCCGGACAGGGCAACCAAAAACATTCAGTACTTC.

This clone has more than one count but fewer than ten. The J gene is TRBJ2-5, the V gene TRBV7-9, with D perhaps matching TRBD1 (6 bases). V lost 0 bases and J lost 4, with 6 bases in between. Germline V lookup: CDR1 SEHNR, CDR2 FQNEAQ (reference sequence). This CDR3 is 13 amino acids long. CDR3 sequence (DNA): TGTGCCAGCAGCTTAGCAGGGGGAGAGACCCAGTACTTC. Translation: CASSLAGGETQYF.

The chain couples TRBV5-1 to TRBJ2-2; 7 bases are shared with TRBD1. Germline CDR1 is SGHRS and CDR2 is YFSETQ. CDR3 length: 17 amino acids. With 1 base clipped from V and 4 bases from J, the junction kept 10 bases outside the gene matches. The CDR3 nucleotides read TGCGCCAGCAGCTTGTATTTAGGGACAGTACTCACCGGGGAGCTGTTTTTT. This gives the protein CASSLYLGTVLTGELFF.

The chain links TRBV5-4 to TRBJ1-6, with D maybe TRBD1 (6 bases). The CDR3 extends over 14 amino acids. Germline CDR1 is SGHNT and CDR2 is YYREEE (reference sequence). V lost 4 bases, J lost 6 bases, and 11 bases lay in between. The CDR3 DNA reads TGTGCCAGCAGCATAGACAGGTCTAATTCACCCCTCCACTTT. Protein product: CASSIDRSNSPLHF.

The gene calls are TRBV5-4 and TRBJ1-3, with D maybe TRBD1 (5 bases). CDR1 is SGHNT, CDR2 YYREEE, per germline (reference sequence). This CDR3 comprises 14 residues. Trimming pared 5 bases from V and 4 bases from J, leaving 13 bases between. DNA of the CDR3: TGTGCCAGCAGTCCGCCGGGACTCGGAAACACCATATATTTT. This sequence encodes CASSPPGLGNTIYF. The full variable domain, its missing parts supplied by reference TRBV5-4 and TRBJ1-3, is ETGVTQSPTHLIKTRGQQVTLRCSSQSGHNTVSWYQQALGQGPQFIFQYYREEENGRGNFPPRFSGLQFPNYSSELNVNALELDDSALYLCASSPPGLGNTIYFGEGSWLTVV.

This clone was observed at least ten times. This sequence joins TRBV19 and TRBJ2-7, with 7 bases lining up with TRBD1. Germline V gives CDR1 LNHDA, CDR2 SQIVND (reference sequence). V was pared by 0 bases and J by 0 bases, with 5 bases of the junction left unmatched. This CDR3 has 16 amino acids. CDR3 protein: CASSIDPDRASYEQYF. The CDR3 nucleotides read TGTGCCAGTAGTATAGATCCAGACAGGGCCTCCTACGAGCAGTACTTC. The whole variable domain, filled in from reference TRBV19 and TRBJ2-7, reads DGGITQSPKYLFRKEGQNVTLSCEQNLNHDAMYWYRQDPGQGLRLIYYSQIVNDFQKGDIAEGYSVSREKKESFPLTVTSAQKNPTAFYLCASSIDPDRASYEQYFGPGTRLTVT.

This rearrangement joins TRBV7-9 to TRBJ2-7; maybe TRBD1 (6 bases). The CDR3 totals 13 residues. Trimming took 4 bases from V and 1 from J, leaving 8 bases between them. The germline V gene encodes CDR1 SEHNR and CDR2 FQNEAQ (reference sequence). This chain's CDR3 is CASSSDRSYEQYF. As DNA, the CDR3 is TGTGCCAGCAGCTCCGACAGGTCCTACGAGCAGTACTTC.

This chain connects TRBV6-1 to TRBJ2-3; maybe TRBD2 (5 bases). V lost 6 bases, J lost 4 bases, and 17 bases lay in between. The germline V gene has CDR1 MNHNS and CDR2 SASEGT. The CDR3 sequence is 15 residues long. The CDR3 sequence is CASRMLSGSPDTQYF. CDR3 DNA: TGTGCCAGCAGGATGCTCTCGGGGTCCCCAGATACGCAGTATTTT.

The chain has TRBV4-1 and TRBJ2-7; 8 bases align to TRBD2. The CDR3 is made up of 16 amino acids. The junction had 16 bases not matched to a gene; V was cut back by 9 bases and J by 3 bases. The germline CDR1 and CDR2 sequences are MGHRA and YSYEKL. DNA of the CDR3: TGCGCCAGTAAGAACTTACCCGGGGGGGGAAACTACGAGCAGTACTTC. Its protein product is CASKNLPGGGNYEQYF.

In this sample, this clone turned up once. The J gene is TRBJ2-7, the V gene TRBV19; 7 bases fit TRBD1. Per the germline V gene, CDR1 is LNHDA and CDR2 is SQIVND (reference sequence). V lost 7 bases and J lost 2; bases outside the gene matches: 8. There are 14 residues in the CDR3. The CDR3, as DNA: TGTGCCAGTACCAAAACAGGGGATACCTACGAGCAGTACTTC. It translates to CASTKTGDTYEQYF.

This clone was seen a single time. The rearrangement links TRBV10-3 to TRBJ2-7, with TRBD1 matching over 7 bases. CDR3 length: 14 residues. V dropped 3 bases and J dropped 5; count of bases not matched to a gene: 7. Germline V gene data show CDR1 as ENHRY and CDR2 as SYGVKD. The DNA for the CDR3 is TGTGCCATCAGTGACAACAGGGGTGAGAACGAGCAGTACTTC. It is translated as CAISDNRGENEQYF.

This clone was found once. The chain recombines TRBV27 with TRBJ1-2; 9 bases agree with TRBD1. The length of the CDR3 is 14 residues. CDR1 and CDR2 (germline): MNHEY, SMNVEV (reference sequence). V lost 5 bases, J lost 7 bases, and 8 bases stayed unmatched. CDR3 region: CASSTLQGAGGYTF. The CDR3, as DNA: TGTGCCAGCAGTACCTTACAGGGGGCGGGTGGCTACACCTTC.

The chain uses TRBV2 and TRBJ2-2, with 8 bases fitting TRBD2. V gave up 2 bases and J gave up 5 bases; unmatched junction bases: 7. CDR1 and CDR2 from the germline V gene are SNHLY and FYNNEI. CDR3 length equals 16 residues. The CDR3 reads CASSETGGAGTGELFF. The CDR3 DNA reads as TGTGCCAGCAGTGAAACCGGGGGGGCCGGGACCGGGGAGCTGTTTTTT.

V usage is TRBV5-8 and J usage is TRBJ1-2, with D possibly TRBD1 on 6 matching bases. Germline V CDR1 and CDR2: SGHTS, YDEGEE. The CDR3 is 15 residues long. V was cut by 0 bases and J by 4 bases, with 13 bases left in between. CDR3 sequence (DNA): TGTGCCAGCAGCTTGGAGGCCAGGGGCGGCTATGGCTACACCTTC. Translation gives CASSLEARGGYGYTF.